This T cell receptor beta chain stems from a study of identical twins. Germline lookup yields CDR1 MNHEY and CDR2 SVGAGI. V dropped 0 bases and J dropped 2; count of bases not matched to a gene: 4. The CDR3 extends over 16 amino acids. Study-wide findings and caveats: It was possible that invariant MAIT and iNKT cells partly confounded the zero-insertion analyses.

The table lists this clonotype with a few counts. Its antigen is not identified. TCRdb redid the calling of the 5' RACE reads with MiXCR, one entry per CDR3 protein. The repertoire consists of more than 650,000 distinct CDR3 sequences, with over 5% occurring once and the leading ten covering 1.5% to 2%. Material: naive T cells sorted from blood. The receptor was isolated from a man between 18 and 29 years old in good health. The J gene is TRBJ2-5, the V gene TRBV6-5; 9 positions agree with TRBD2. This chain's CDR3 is CASSYSMLAGQETQYF. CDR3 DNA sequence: TGTGCCAGCAGTTACTCGATGCTAGCGGGGCAAGAGACCCAGTACTTC.